This TCR beta chain was sequenced during a study of cytomegalovirus exposure and HLA in healthy donors. The PCR had 60 Vbeta and 13 Jbeta primers. Using immunoSEQ multiplex PCR, the repertoire was profiled, and TCRdb retains in-frame clones only, with some absent. This table holds over 100,000 clones, 72% found once. Points on this clone: Antigen specificity is unknown.

The length of the CDR3 is 14 residues. The germline V gene encodes CDR1 SGHTA and CDR2 FQGNSA. J was trimmed by 4 bases and V by 3 bases; bases with no gene match: 3. General study results and limits: There were some V segments, including TRBV6-2 and TRBV6-3, excluded as indistinguishable.

The chain has TRBV7-2 and TRBJ2-7; TRBD2 aligns across 10 bases. The clonotype comes from a man aged 45-65 years in good health and CMV-seropositive. Sequenced input: PBMCs. CDR3 residues: CASSFTSGEYEQYF. The DNA of the CDR3 is TGTGCCAGCAGCTTTACTAGCGGGGAATACGAGCAGTACTTC.